Listed here are 23 T cell receptor beta chains from one sample, sequenced in a study of blood T cell repertoires in COVID-19. The assay was immunoSEQ multiplex PCR, and TCRdb's table has in-frame clones only and misses some. The sample holds about 16,000 clones, approximately 85% seen once. Sequenced input: peripheral blood. These receptors all come from a man older than 75 with active COVID-19.

J is TRBJ1-1 and V is TRBV6-5, with TRBD1 identical over 7 bases. This CDR3 spans 12 amino acids. Germline values: CDR1 MNHEY, CDR2 SVGAGI. J gave up 8 bases and V 6 bases, and 6 bases lay outside the gene matches. The CDR3 DNA reads as TGTGCCAGCAGGGAGGGGGCAGTCGAAGCTTTCTTT. Residues: CASREGAVEAFF.

This chain uses TRBV5-1 with TRBJ2-6; possible D gene TRBD1, 6 bases. The CDR3 length is 19 residues. The ends were cut back, 6 bases at V and 0 bases at J, with 22 bases in the middle. Germline CDR1 SGHRS, CDR2 YFSETQ. For the CDR3, the DNA is TGCGCCAGCAAAGGAACACAGGGAGTAGAACTCTCTGGGGCCAACGTCCTGACTTTC. Its translation: CASKGTQGVELSGANVLTF.

The gene calls are TRBV28 and TRBJ2-2, with TRBD1 as a possible D gene (5 bases). With 6 bases removed from V and 6 bases from J, the gap between germline ends came to 14 bases. CDR1 MDHEN and CDR2 SYDVKM come from the germline V gene. The CDR3 loop spans 14 amino acids. The CDR3 bases are TGTGCCAGCAGCCCGGACATGCGATCCGGGGAGCTGTTTTTT. Translated, it gives CASSPDMRSGELFF.

The rearrangement links TRBV6-5 to TRBJ2-7; 8 bases are a match to TRBD2. Germline V gives CDR1 MNHEY, CDR2 SVGAGI. The CDR3 spans 13 residues. The J segment lost 3 bases and the V segment lost 5 bases, leaving 3 bases of the junction unmatched. CDR3: CASSLTSDYEQYF. The CDR3 region has the DNA TGTGCCAGCAGTCTGACTAGCGACTACGAGCAGTACTTC.

The rearrangement uses TRBV7-6 and TRBJ1-3; possibly TRBD1 for D (5 bases). The CDR3 has 16 amino acids. Germline CDR1 reads SGHVS; CDR2 reads FNYEAQ. The ends were cut back, 1 base at V and 1 base at J, with 11 bases in the middle. CDR3 sequence: CASSLDAGRSGNTIYF. The DNA for the CDR3 is TGTGCCAGCAGCTTAGACGCAGGGAGGTCTGGAAACACCATATATTTT.

This chain joins TRBV20-1 and TRBJ2-1, with TRBD2 matching over 8 bases. Germline CDR1 and CDR2: DFQATT and SNEGSKA (reference sequence). V lost 3 bases to trimming and J lost 3 bases; unmatched junction nucleotides: 4. CDR3 length equals 14 residues. The CDR3 here is CSASPGRGYNEQFF. Here the CDR3 DNA reads TGCAGTGCTAGTCCCGGGAGGGGCTACAATGAGCAGTTCTTC.

J is TRBJ2-2 and V is TRBV3-1 (or the pseudogene TRBV3-2), with D hard to call. The CDR3 runs 14 residues. Trimming took 2 bases from V and 3 from J, leaving 7 bases between them. CDR1 LGHDT and CDR2 YNNKEL come from the germline V gene (reference sequence). The CDR3 bases are TGTGCCAGCAGCCAAAAACGGGACACCGGGGAGCTGTTTTTT. Its protein is CASSQKRDTGELFF.

The chain couples TRBV3-1 (or the pseudogene TRBV3-2) to TRBJ2-2; TRBD1 matches at 9 bases. CDR3 length: 15 residues. The trim removed 4 bases at V and 4 bases at J, leaving 4 bases unmatched. The germline CDR1 and CDR2 sequences are LGHDT and YNNKEL (reference sequence). The CDR3 DNA is TGTGCCAGCAGCCCCCGACAGGGGGTCACCGGGGAGCTGTTTTTT. Translation gives CASSPRQGVTGELFF.

V is TRBV2 and J is TRBJ2-3; 10 bases map to TRBD1. CDR3 length equals 16 residues. The V segment lost 5 bases and the J segment 8 bases; nucleotides outside the gene matches: 13. Germline V gene sequence: CDR1 SNHLY, CDR2 FYNNEI. Written as DNA, the CDR3 is TGTGCCAGCAGTAGGGACAGGGGACCATCGCTAGGTACGCAGTATTTT. This gives the protein CASSRDRGPSLGTQYF.

The genes are TRBV4-3 and TRBJ2-3; 7 bases are shared with TRBD2. In germline, CDR1 is LGHNA, CDR2 YSLEER. The CDR3 length is 15 residues. Trimming cost V 4 bases and J 3 bases; bases outside gene matches: 7. The CDR3: CASSLSGTPTDTQYF. Written as DNA, the CDR3 is TGCGCCAGCAGCCTAAGCGGGACTCCGACAGATACGCAGTATTTT.

This chain joins TRBV3-1 (or the pseudogene TRBV3-2) and TRBJ2-1, with a weak D call TRBD2 (7 bases). This CDR3 is 16 amino acids long. The V end lost 3 bases, the J end lost 4 bases, and 16 bases lay between the germline ends. Germline V CDR1 and CDR2: LGHDT, YNNKEL (reference sequence). CDR3 sequence (DNA): TGTGCCAGCAGCCATGTACGGACAGCGGGGTACAATGAGCAGTTCTTC. Amino acid sequence: CASSHVRTAGYNEQFF.

The rearrangement joins TRBV20-1 to TRBJ2-1; D possibly corresponds to TRBD1 (6 bases). V was shortened by 3 bases and J by 8 bases, with 17 bases between the two germline ends. The CDR3 length is 14 residues. Germline-derived CDR1 and CDR2 are DFQATT and SNEGSKA (reference sequence). In nucleotides, the CDR3 is TGCAGTGCTAGTAGGTCGGCAGGGGTTCATGAGCAGTTCTTC. It translates to CSASRSAGVHEQFF.

The gene calls are TRBV18 and TRBJ2-7; D may be TRBD2 (5 bases). Trimming stripped 1 base from V and 3 bases from J, with 7 bases between. This CDR3 contains 13 residues. Germline CDR1 KGHSH, CDR2 LQKENI. The CDR3 spells CASSPREGYEQYF. The CDR3, as DNA: TGTGCCAGCTCACCACGAGAGGGCTACGAGCAGTACTTC.

The V call is TRBV28, the J call TRBJ2-5; TRBD2 matches at 7 bases. The germline V gene has CDR1 MDHEN and CDR2 SYDVKM. The CDR3 sequence is 15 residues long. V gave up 7 bases and J gave up 1 base; unmatched junction bases: 9. CDR3 in DNA: TGTGCCAGCACTACCGGGCTAGCGGTCCAAGAGACCCAGTACTTC. It encodes CASTTGLAVQETQYF.

This chain links TRBV11-2 with TRBJ2-3, with D uncertain. The CDR3 extends over 16 amino acids. V lost 5 bases and J lost 0, with 15 bases in between. The germline gives CDR1 SGHAT, CDR2 FQNNGV. As DNA, the CDR3 is TGTGCCAGCAGCCCCACCCAGTTGCGGAGCACAGATACGCAGTATTTT. It is translated as CASSPTQLRSTDTQYF.

The gene calls are TRBV27 and TRBJ2-3, with D perhaps TRBD1 (5 bases). The CDR3 has 14 amino acids. Germline V gene data show CDR1 as MNHEY and CDR2 as SMNVEV (reference sequence). V was clipped by 6 bases and J by 2 bases, with 12 bases between them. In DNA form, the CDR3 reads TGTGCCAGCAGCTATACAGGATACACAGATACGCAGTATTTT. It yields the protein CASSYTGYTDTQYF.

This chain links TRBV10-1 with TRBJ1-2, with TRBD1 as a possible D gene (6 bases). Per germline, CDR1 WNHNN and CDR2 SYGVQD (reference sequence). Deletions cut 6 bases from V and 7 bases from J, with 15 bases between. CDR3 length equals 13 residues. CDR3 coding DNA: TGCGCCAGCAGCGCCGACAGGATCTCTGGCTACACCTTC. Its translation: CASSADRISGYTF.

This clone was recorded once. The chain joins TRBV2 to TRBJ1-1, with D uncertain. V lost 3 bases to trimming and J lost 1 base, with 12 bases between them. Germline V lookup: CDR1 SNHLY, CDR2 FYNNEI. The CDR3 is 15 residues long. CDR3 DNA: TGTGCCAGCAGTGAGGACGCGGGAACGAACACTGAAGCTTTCTTT. This codes for CASSEDAGTNTEAFF. Complete variable domain (other parts from reference TRBV2 and TRBJ1-1): EPEVTQTPSHQVTQMGQEVILRCVPISNHLYFYWYRQILGQKVEFLVSFYNNEISEKSEIFDDQFSVERPDGSNFTLKIRSTKLEDSAMYFCASSEDAGTNTEAFFGQGTRLTVV.

The chain is built from TRBV14 and TRBJ2-7; 7 bases line up with TRBD1. J gave up 2 bases and V 4 bases, and 5 bases lay outside the gene matches. Germline lookup yields CDR1 SGHDN and CDR2 FVKESK. The CDR3 is 14 residues long. The CDR3 DNA reads as TGTGCCAGCAGCCTCATGACAGGGACCTACGAGCAGTACTTC. It translates to CASSLMTGTYEQYF.

The DNA for the CDR3 is TGCAGCGTTGAATCAGGGAGGGGTCAGCCCCAGCATTTT. This translates into CSVESGRGQPQHF. The gene calls are TRBV29-1 and TRBJ1-5; D might be TRBD1 (5 bases). This CDR3 is built from 13 residues. CDR1 and CDR2 from the germline V gene are SQVTM and ANQGSEA. V gave up 2 bases and J gave up 6 bases, with 11 bases separating them.

V and J are TRBV7-2 and TRBJ1-2; TRBD1 matches 8 bases. V lost 8 bases and J lost 5; bases outside the gene matches: 4. Germline values: CDR1 SGHTA, CDR2 FQGNSA. The CDR3 has 12 amino acids. For the CDR3, the DNA is TGTGCCAGCCACAGGGGGGTTTATGGCTACACCTTC. Translating gives CASHRGVYGYTF. The full variable domain, rest sourced from reference TRBV7-2 and TRBJ1-2, is GAGVSQSPSNKVTEKGKDVELRCDPISGHTALYWYRQSLGQGLEFLIYFQGNSAPDKSGLPSDRFSAERTGGSVSTLTIQRTQQEDSAVYLCASHRGVYGYTFGSGTRLTVV.

The chain uses TRBV5-1 and TRBJ2-7; the match to TRBD2 covers 11 bases. The ends lost 7 bases at V and 3 bases at J; junction bases unmatched: 6. The CDR3 loop spans 14 amino acids. Germline V lookup: CDR1 SGHRS, CDR2 YFSETQ. CDR3 coding DNA: TGCGCCAGCTCGATTAGCGGGGGGGACTACGAGCAGTACTTC. Translating gives CASSISGGDYEQYF.

The rearrangement joins TRBV5-1 to TRBJ2-1; 12 nucleotides agree with TRBD2. The CDR3 consists of 21 residues. CDR1 and CDR2 from the germline V gene are SGHRS and YFSETQ. V trimming: 5 bases; J trimming: 1 base; junction bases outside the gene matches: 19. The CDR3 DNA is TGCGCCAGCAGTTTTCGGACAGGAACCGTACTAGCGGGGGGATCCTACAATGAGCAGTTCTTC. Amino acid sequence: CASSFRTGTVLAGGSYNEQFF. The full variable domain, with the rest looked up from reference TRBV5-1 and TRBJ2-1, is KAGVTQTPRYLIKTRGQQVTLSCSPISGHRSVSWYQQTPGQGLQFLFEYFSETQRNKGNFPGRFSGRQFSNSRSEMNVSTLELGDSALYLCASSFRTGTVLAGGSYNEQFFGPGTRLTVL.